The 9 T cell receptor beta chains below all came from one sample that was sequenced in a study of identical twins. Via MiXCR, TCRdb re-called the 5' RACE reads, giving one row per CDR3 protein. The sample records roughly 700,000 distinct CDR3 sequences, 8.6% being singletons. The data also belong to a second study, concerning yellow fever vaccine responses in identical twins.

Specimen: PBMCs. The receptors here all came from a woman aged 18 to 35 in good health.

The table lists this clonotype with a few counts. This chain uses TRBV30 with TRBJ2-7, with D possibly TRBD2 on 5 matching bases. The CDR3 runs 13 residues. Germline V CDR1 and CDR2: GTSNPN, SVGIG (reference sequence). Trimming shortened V by 5 bases and J by 4 bases, and 15 bases separated the two germline ends. The CDR3: CAWARGNLYEQYF. DNA for the CDR3: TGTGCCTGGGCTCGAGGGAATCTGTACGAGCAGTACTTC. Variable domain in full (rest from reference TRBV30 and TRBJ2-7): SQTIHQWPATLVQPVGSPLSLECTVEGTSNPNLYWYRQAAGRGLQLLFYSVGIGQISSEVPQNLSASRPQDRQFILSSKKLLLSDSGFYLCAWARGNLYEQYFGPGTRLTVT.

V usage is TRBV20-1 and J usage is TRBJ2-1, with TRBD2 matching over 8 bases. After removal of 3 bases from V and 8 bases from J, the junction contained 12 bases not matched to a gene. CDR3 size: 15 residues. Germline CDR1 reads DFQATT; CDR2 reads SNEGSKA (reference sequence). The CDR3 DNA follows: TGCAGTGCTAGTAGCGGGGAGGCTGTGGTTGATGAGCAGTTCTTC. Translated, it gives CSASSGEAVVDEQFF.

The rearrangement links TRBV9 to TRBJ1-1; the D is unclear. Germline CDR1 and CDR2: SGDLS and YYNGEE. Trimming removed 0 bases at V and 4 bases at J, with 10 bases between. The CDR3 is made up of 14 amino acids. CDR3 DNA sequence: TGTGCCAGCAGCGTAGGAACCATCCTCACTGAAGCTTTCTTT. The encoded protein is CASSVGTILTEAFF.

This chain links TRBV10-2 with TRBJ2-1; possibly TRBD1 for D (6 bases). Germline loops: CDR1 WSHSY, CDR2 SAAADI. The CDR3 contains 14 residues. V dropped 4 bases and J dropped 2 bases, with 9 bases sitting between them. CDR3 sequence (DNA): TGCGCCAGCAGTGTTGGACAGACCTACAATGAGCAGTTCTTC. The encoded protein is CASSVGQTYNEQFF.

This clonotype has more than one count but fewer than ten. The genes are TRBV6-2 or TRBV6-3 and TRBJ2-1; the D gene is possibly TRBD1 (5 bases). The CDR3 sequence is 13 residues long. The germline CDR1 and CDR2 sequences are MNHEY and SVGEGT. V was cut by 5 bases and J by 15 bases, with 20 bases left in between. The CDR3 loop reads CASSLTGALVPFF. The CDR3 nucleotides read TGTGCCAGCAGTCTAACAGGAGCGCTGGTTCCGTTCTTC.

The genes are TRBV4-1 and TRBJ2-7; D is unresolved. Germline assignment: CDR1 MGHRA and CDR2 YSYEKL. Trimming cost V 0 bases and J 0 bases, with 9 bases left between them. The CDR3 contains 15 residues. CDR3 loop: CASSQDHTSSYEQYF. CDR3 sequence (DNA): TGCGCCAGCAGCCAAGATCACACAAGCTCCTACGAGCAGTACTTC.

The V and J genes are TRBV9 and TRBJ2-7; possibly TRBD2 for D (6 bases). Germline-derived CDR1 and CDR2 are SGDLS and YYNGEE. The ends were cut back, 0 bases at V and 3 bases at J, with 10 bases in the middle. There are 14 residues in the CDR3. CDR3 residues: CASSVDLGGYEQYF. The CDR3 bases are TGTGCCAGCAGCGTAGATCTGGGGGGCTACGAGCAGTACTTC.

This clonotype was seen a few times. The chain combines TRBV11-2 with TRBJ2-3; 8 bases fit TRBD2. The J segment lost 5 bases and the V segment lost 0 bases, leaving 4 bases of the junction unmatched. Germline CDR1 SGHAT, CDR2 FQNNGV. This CDR3 is 15 amino acids long. The chain's CDR3 is CASSLDVAGKDTQYF. CDR3 sequence (DNA): TGTGCCAGCAGCTTAGATGTAGCGGGAAAAGATACGCAGTATTTT.

This clonotype was seen only a few times. One end of the junction fails to match germline, which may point to a read error. The chain has TRBV5-1 and TRBJ2-5, with D perhaps TRBD1 (6 bases). Germline V CDR1 and CDR2: SGHRS, YFSETQ. The CDR3 is made up of 13 amino acids. In nucleotides, the CDR3 is TGCGCCAGCAGTCAGGGGCAGCAAGGGACCCAGTACTTC. Translating it yields CASSQGQQGTQYF.